Shown below are 2 T cell receptor beta chains from a single sample sequenced in a study of vaccination effects on CD4 cells after COVID-19. Their antigen targets remain unknown. Researchers isolated CD4+ T cells once roughly nine days of culture had elapsed. The participants, recipients of two vaccine doses, got either BNT162b2 or mRNA-1273. TCRdb's table, derived via immunoSEQ multiplex PCR, lists solely in-frame clones and lacks some. The data contain just under 75,000 clones, approximately 73% of them singletons. Material: CD4+ T cells from PBMCs cultured without peptide, obtained after COVID-19 vaccination. These receptors were collected from a human donor who received a COVID-19 vaccine.

The chain couples TRBV24-1 to TRBJ1-3, with 8 nucleotides matching TRBD1. From germline, CDR1 is KGHDR and CDR2 SFDVKD. This CDR3 comprises 15 residues. The junction had 2 bases not matched to a gene; V was cut back by 3 bases and J by 2 bases. CDR3 in amino acids: CATSDQQGAGNTIYF. The CDR3 bases are TGTGCCACCAGTGATCAACAGGGGGCTGGAAACACCATATATTTT.

The V and J genes are TRBV29-1 and TRBJ1-2; unclear D gene. Per the germline V gene, CDR1 is SQVTM and CDR2 is ANQGSEA. The CDR3 is made up of 14 amino acids. The V end lost 7 bases, the J end lost 2 bases, and 17 bases lay between the germline ends. The CDR3 region has the DNA TGCAGCGCTCTCGGTCCGGGAGGGAACTATGGCTACACCTTC. The encoded protein is CSALGPGGNYGYTF.